Presented here are 28 T cell receptor beta chains from one specimen sequenced in a study of blood T cell repertoires in COVID-19. Repertoires were generated with immunoSEQ multiplex PCR, while TCRdb's copy carries only in-frame clones and drops some. The sample shows 95,000 to 110,000 clones, roughly 83% of them seen only once. Specimen: peripheral blood. These receptors were taken from a woman older than 75 with active or convalescent COVID-19.

This clone appeared a single time. V gene TRBV5-4 combines with J gene TRBJ2-5; D unclear. The CDR3 is 14 residues long. The V end was cut by 0 bases, the J end by 5 bases, with 11 bases between. The germline CDR1 and CDR2 sequences are SGHNT and YYREEE (reference sequence). DNA for the CDR3: TGTGCCAGCAGCTTGGGATCCGCGAAGGAGACCCAGTACTTC. Protein product: CASSLGSAKETQYF.

This chain joins TRBV3-1 (or the pseudogene TRBV3-2) and TRBJ1-5, with TRBD1 identical over 11 bases. The CDR3 has 15 residues. Germline V gene sequence: CDR1 LGHDT, CDR2 YNNKEL (reference sequence). The trim removed 0 bases at V and 7 bases at J, leaving 2 bases unmatched. CDR3 protein: CASSQEGQGGQPQHF. Here the CDR3 DNA reads TGTGCCAGCAGCCAAGAGGGACAGGGGGGACAGCCCCAGCATTTT.

This rearrangement joins TRBV18 to TRBJ2-6; 7 bases map to TRBD1. Germline V gene data show CDR1 as KGHSH and CDR2 as LQKENI. This CDR3 comprises 18 residues. V gave up 3 bases and J gave up 0 bases; unmatched junction bases: 8. CDR3 sequence: CASSPLTGSSSGANVLTF. CDR3 bases: TGTGCCAGCTCACCGCTGACAGGGTCCAGCTCTGGGGCCAACGTCCTGACTTTC.

This clone was counted between two and nine times. The sample holds other DNA sequences that translate to the same CDR3. CDR3 sequence reads: CASSLASTEAFF. DNA for the CDR3: TGTGCCAGCAGTTTAGCCAGCACTGAAGCTTTCTTT. V usage is TRBV28 and J usage is TRBJ1-1, with unresolved D. Trimming took off 2 bases at V and 4 bases at J, with 5 bases between the two ends. Germline CDR1 MDHEN, CDR2 SYDVKM. The CDR3 has 12 residues.

The sample holds one count of this clone. The V gene is TRBV5-1, the J gene TRBJ2-1, with 10 bases that match TRBD1. Trimming took 2 bases from V and 6 from J; bases not matched to a gene: 20. The CDR3 is 20 amino acids. CDR1 and CDR2 (germline): SGHRS, YFSETQ. CDR3 loop: CASSFFRDRGFPNRANEQFF. The DNA for the CDR3 is TGCGCCAGCAGCTTTTTCCGGGACAGGGGTTTTCCCAATAGGGCCAATGAGCAGTTCTTC.

V gene TRBV2 combines with J gene TRBJ2-5, with 8 positions matching TRBD1. The germline gives CDR1 SNHLY, CDR2 FYNNEI. With 1 base clipped from V and 4 bases from J, the junction kept 5 bases outside the gene matches. The CDR3 is 15 amino acids. CDR3 DNA: TGTGCCAGCAGTGAAGGGACAGGGATTGGAGAGACCCAGTACTTC. Residues: CASSEGTGIGETQYF. Drawing the rest from reference TRBV2 and TRBJ2-5, the complete variable domain is EPEVTQTPSHQVTQMGQEVILRCVPISNHLYFYWYRQILGQKVEFLVSFYNNEISEKSEIFDDQFSVERPDGSNFTLKIRSTKLEDSAMYFCASSEGTGIGETQYFGPGTRLLVL.

This chain links TRBV5-6 with TRBJ2-3; maybe TRBD2 (6 bases). The CDR3 is made up of 16 amino acids. V lost 3 bases, J lost 5 bases, and 19 bases lay in between. The V gene's germline CDR1 is SGHDT and CDR2 YYEEEE. CDR3 protein: CASSSVGGYSRDTQYF. The CDR3 region has the DNA TGTGCCAGCAGCTCGGTGGGAGGTTATTCCAGAGATACGCAGTATTTT.

J is TRBJ1-5 and V is TRBV19; 7 bases match TRBD1. Germline assignment: CDR1 LNHDA and CDR2 SQIVND (reference sequence). V shed 4 bases, J shed 5 bases, and the junction held 2 bases outside the gene matches. CDR3 length equals 13 residues. In DNA form, the CDR3 reads TGTGCCAGTAGTAGGACAGGCGATCAGCCCCAGCATTTT. Translated: CASSRTGDQPQHF.

This chain joins TRBV28 and TRBJ1-2; no firm D call. Germline V gene data show CDR1 as MDHEN and CDR2 as SYDVKM. This CDR3 has 11 residues. V shed 8 bases and J shed 3 bases, with 7 bases lying between them. Here the CDR3 DNA reads TGTGCCAGCGGGGAGGACTATGGCTACACCTTC. Its protein is CASGEDYGYTF.

V is TRBV5-1 and J is TRBJ2-7, with D unresolved. Trimming removed 4 bases from V and 2 bases from J, with 10 bases in between. CDR1 is SGHRS, CDR2 YFSETQ, per germline. CDR3 length: 13 residues. For the CDR3, the DNA is TGCGCCAGCAGCCCTGACGGAGCCTACGAGCAGTACTTC. Protein sequence: CASSPDGAYEQYF.

The chain combines TRBV11-2 with TRBJ2-7, with TRBD1 identical over 7 bases. The ends lost 4 bases at V and 3 bases at J; junction bases unmatched: 6. CDR3 length: 14 residues. Germline loops: CDR1 SGHAT, CDR2 FQNNGV. The CDR3 DNA sequence: TGTGCCAGCAGCTCCGACAGGGTCGGCTACGAGCAGTACTTC. Translating gives CASSSDRVGYEQYF.

The chain employs TRBV4-3 and TRBJ2-1; D uncertain. Germline V lookup: CDR1 LGHNA, CDR2 YSLEER. The CDR3 length is 16 residues. Trimming removed 0 bases from V and 1 base from J, with 10 bases in between. In nucleotides, the CDR3 is TGCGCCAGCAGCCAAGAGTTTGCCGGGTCCTACAATGAGCAGTTCTTC. This translates into CASSQEFAGSYNEQFF.

The chain recombines TRBV3-1 (or the pseudogene TRBV3-2) with TRBJ2-7; 14 nucleotides match TRBD2. CDR3 length: 15 amino acids. V was clipped by 4 bases and J by 6 bases; unmatched bases: 5. The V gene's germline CDR1 is LGHDT and CDR2 YNNKEL (reference sequence). CDR3 coding DNA: TGTGCCAGCAGCCTCCGGACTAGCGGGAGGTTCGAGCAGTACTTC. Translated, it gives CASSLRTSGRFEQYF.

This chain connects TRBV28 to TRBJ1-2; D is perhaps TRBD1 (6 bases). The CDR3 loop spans 17 amino acids. Trimming took off 3 bases at V and 3 bases at J, with 20 bases between the two ends. The germline CDR1 and CDR2 sequences are MDHEN and SYDVKM. In DNA, the CDR3 is TGTGCCAGCAGTTTGGGTCACAGGGCCTACCGGGACTATGGCTACACCTTC. It encodes CASSLGHRAYRDYGYTF.

The chain recombines TRBV28 with TRBJ1-4; TRBD1 agrees at 7 bases. CDR1 MDHEN and CDR2 SYDVKM come from the germline V gene. V gave up 8 bases and J gave up 8 bases; unmatched junction bases: 8. The CDR3 runs to 13 residues. The CDR3 sequence is CASARGVREKLFF. CDR3 in DNA: TGTGCCAGCGCCAGGGGGGTCCGGGAAAAACTGTTTTTT.

The genes are TRBV11-2 and TRBJ1-1; 7 nucleotides line up with TRBD1. Per the germline V gene, CDR1 is SGHAT and CDR2 is FQNNGV. The CDR3 is 13 residues long. Unmatched junction bases numbered 1, after V lost 2 bases and J lost 4 bases. CDR3 nucleotides: TGTGCCAGCAGCTTATACAGGGGCACTGAAGCTTTCTTT. This codes for CASSLYRGTEAFF.

This rearrangement joins TRBV27 to TRBJ1-1; maybe TRBD1 (6 bases). The CDR3 contains 15 residues. Germline V gene sequence: CDR1 MNHEY, CDR2 SMNVEV (reference sequence). V was cut by 5 bases and J by 0 bases, with 13 bases left in between. CDR3 amino acids: CASSPPRGLNTEAFF. Here the CDR3 DNA reads TGTGCCAGCAGTCCACCCAGGGGCCTGAACACTGAAGCTTTCTTT.

V and J are TRBV28 and TRBJ1-5, with D maybe TRBD1 (5 bases). V was clipped by 7 bases and J by 8 bases, with 15 bases between them. Germline CDR1 is MDHEN and CDR2 is SYDVKM. The CDR3 covers 13 residues. The CDR3 reads CASTFTGPEPQHF. CDR3 nucleotide sequence: TGTGCCAGCACTTTTACAGGTCCTGAGCCCCAGCATTTT.

The chain joins TRBV28 to TRBJ1-1; the D is unclear. Germline-derived CDR1 and CDR2 are MDHEN and SYDVKM. V was shortened by 5 bases and J by 0 bases, with 13 bases between the two germline ends. CDR3 size: 15 residues. The chain's CDR3 is CASSLLRVVNTEAFF. CDR3 DNA: TGTGCCAGCAGTCTCCTACGGGTGGTGAACACTGAAGCTTTCTTT.

V is TRBV9 and J is TRBJ1-4, with D perhaps TRBD1 (6 bases). Germline loops: CDR1 SGDLS, CDR2 YYNGEE. The CDR3 consists of 15 residues. V lost 0 bases to trimming and J lost 7 bases, with 13 bases between them. For the CDR3, the DNA is TGTGCCAGCAGCGTAGATGTGGGGGCCGGTGAAAAACTGTTTTTT. Residues: CASSVDVGAGEKLFF.

The chain couples TRBV7-3 to TRBJ2-5, with 10 positions matching TRBD2. The ends lost 0 bases at V and 2 bases at J; junction bases unmatched: 6. CDR1 SGHTA and CDR2 FQGTGA come from the germline V gene. CDR3 length: 17 residues. The CDR3 coding sequence is TGTGCCAGCAGCTTAACGCCGCTACTAGCGGGACAAGAGACCCAGTACTTC. This translates into CASSLTPLLAGQETQYF.

The V gene is TRBV20-1, the J gene TRBJ2-1; TRBD1 matches 7 bases. This CDR3 contains 14 residues. With V trimmed by 3 bases and J by 7 bases, 9 bases remained unmatched. Germline V gives CDR1 DFQATT, CDR2 SNEGSKA (reference sequence). The DNA for the CDR3 is TGCAGTGCTAGTGCTTGGGCAGGGGGAAATGAGCAGTTCTTC. Protein: CSASAWAGGNEQFF.

A few counts support this clone. This chain's CDR3 is CASNGRDNQPQHF. CDR3 coding DNA: TGTGCCAGTAACGGCAGGGACAATCAGCCCCAGCATTTT. The chain is built from TRBV19 and TRBJ1-5, with a possible D match to TRBD1 (5 bases). The CDR3 runs 13 residues. Looked up from germline, CDR1 is LNHDA and CDR2 is SQIVND (reference sequence). Trimming stripped 7 bases from V and 3 bases from J, with 10 bases between.

The rearrangement links TRBV5-1 to TRBJ1-1; unclear D gene. Trimming removed 0 bases from V and 4 bases from J, with 7 bases in between. Germline V CDR1 and CDR2: SGHRS, YFSETQ. The CDR3 is 13 residues long. The CDR3 loop is CASSLDTSTEAFF. The CDR3 coding sequence is TGCGCCAGCAGCTTGGACACCAGCACTGAAGCTTTCTTT. The complete variable domain, with remaining parts taken from reference TRBV5-1 and TRBJ1-1, reads KAGVTQTPRYLIKTRGQQVTLSCSPISGHRSVSWYQQTPGQGLQFLFEYFSETQRNKGNFPGRFSGRQFSNSRSEMNVSTLELGDSALYLCASSLDTSTEAFFGQGTRLTVV.

This clone was seen just once. The genes are TRBV2 and TRBJ2-4, with D tentatively TRBD1 (5 bases). V was pared by 3 bases and J by 6 bases, with 12 bases between. This CDR3 spans 14 amino acids. Germline V gene data show CDR1 as SNHLY and CDR2 as FYNNEI. The DNA for the CDR3 is TGTGCCAGCAGTGATATGCAGGGAAGAAACATTCAGTACTTC. Translation: CASSDMQGRNIQYF.

This chain connects TRBV19 to TRBJ2-1, with TRBD1 identical over 8 bases. The CDR3 consists of 16 residues. J lost 7 bases, V lost 3 bases, and 11 bases had no gene match. Germline V gives CDR1 LNHDA, CDR2 SQIVND (reference sequence). In nucleotides, the CDR3 is TGTGCCAGTAGTATCGGGAGACAGGGGATTCGTAATGAGCAGTTCTTC. It codes for CASSIGRQGIRNEQFF.

The genes are TRBV3-1 (or the pseudogene TRBV3-2) and TRBJ2-6, with D tentatively TRBD2 (8 bases). Trimming left V 2 bases short and J 0 bases short, with 23 bases between. The CDR3 is 21 residues long. Germline CDR1 is LGHDT and CDR2 is YNNKEL (reference sequence). The CDR3 DNA is TGTGCCAGCAGCCAACAGGGGGTTCTGACTAGCGAAAGCTCTGGGGCCAACGTCCTGACTTTC. Protein: CASSQQGVLTSESSGANVLTF.

In this sample, this clone turned up once. This chain joins TRBV28 and TRBJ2-1; 8 nucleotides line up with TRBD1. CDR1 is MDHEN, CDR2 SYDVKM, per germline. CDR3 size: 15 residues. V trimming: 4 bases; J trimming: 8 bases; junction bases outside the gene matches: 10. Here the CDR3 DNA reads TGTGCCAGCAGTTCCAGAGGGACAGGCCGGGATGAGCAGTTCTTC. Its protein is CASSSRGTGRDEQFF.